Sequencing of this T cell receptor beta chain was carried out in a study of T cells after yellow fever vaccination. Study-wide background: Some fractions had low cell numbers, and these were prepared with SMART-Seq v4 Ultra Low Input. Study conclusions and caveats: A small share of clonotypes appeared in both CD4 and CD8 compartments. A large majority of primary-vaccination clones showed up again after the booster (roughly 95% CD4, around 90% CD8).

This clonotype was counted at least ten times. Its antigen is not identified. The CDR3 is made up of 13 amino acids. CDR1 is SGHTA, CDR2 FQGNSA, per germline. Trimming pared 4 bases from V and 5 bases from J, leaving 11 bases between. In making TCR cDNA, 5'RACE template switching added a universal primer site and UMIs to it. TCRdb re-derived calls from the 5' RACE reads in MiXCR, one entry per CDR3 protein. The table has roughly 120,000 distinct CDR3 sequences, about 7.8% seen once; the top ten hold over 2.5%. This sequence joins TRBV7-2 and TRBJ1-2; D call uncertain. The material sequenced was CD4+ T cells sorted from PBMCs, taken about 49 days after the first yellow fever vaccination. This receptor was taken from a man younger than 30 who received the YFV17D yellow fever vaccine. The CDR3 nucleotides read TGTGCCAGCAGCTCCGCAGGCGGGTATGGCTACACCTTC. Protein: CASSSAGGYGYTF. The variable domain in full, with the rest retrieved from reference TRBV7-2 and TRBJ1-2, is GAGVSQSPSNKVTEKGKDVELRCDPISGHTALYWYRQSLGQGLEFLIYFQGNSAPDKSGLPSDRFSAERTGGSVSTLTIQRTQQEDSAVYLCASSSAGGYGYTFGSGTRLTVV.